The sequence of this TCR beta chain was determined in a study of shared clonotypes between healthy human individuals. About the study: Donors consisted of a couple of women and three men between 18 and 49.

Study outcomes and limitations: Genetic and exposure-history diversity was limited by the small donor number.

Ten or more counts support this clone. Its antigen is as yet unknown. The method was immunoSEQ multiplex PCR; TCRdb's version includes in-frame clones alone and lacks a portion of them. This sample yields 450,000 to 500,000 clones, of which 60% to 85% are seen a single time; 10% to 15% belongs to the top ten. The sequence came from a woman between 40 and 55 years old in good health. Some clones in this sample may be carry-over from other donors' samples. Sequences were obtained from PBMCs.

Here the CDR3 DNA reads TGTGCCAGCAGCTTCCAACAGGGTGATGGCTACACCTTC. Amino acid sequence: CASSFQQGDGYTF. This chain links TRBV7-3 with TRBJ1-2; perhaps TRBD1 as D (6 bases). Germline values: CDR1 SGHTA, CDR2 FQGTGA. Trimming cost V 3 bases and J 6 bases, with 11 bases left between them. The CDR3 contains 13 residues.